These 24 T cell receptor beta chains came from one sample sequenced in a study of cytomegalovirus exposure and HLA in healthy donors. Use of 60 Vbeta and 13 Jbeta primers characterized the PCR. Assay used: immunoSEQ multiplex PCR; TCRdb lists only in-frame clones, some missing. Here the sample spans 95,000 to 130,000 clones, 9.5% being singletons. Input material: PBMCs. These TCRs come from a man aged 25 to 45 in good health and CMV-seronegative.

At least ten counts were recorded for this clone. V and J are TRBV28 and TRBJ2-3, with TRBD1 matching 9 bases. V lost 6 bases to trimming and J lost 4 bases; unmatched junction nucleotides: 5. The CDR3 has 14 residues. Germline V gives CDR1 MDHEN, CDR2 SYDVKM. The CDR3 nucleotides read TGTGCCAGCAGGGGGACAGGGCACGCAGATACGCAGTATTTT. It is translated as CASRGTGHADTQYF.

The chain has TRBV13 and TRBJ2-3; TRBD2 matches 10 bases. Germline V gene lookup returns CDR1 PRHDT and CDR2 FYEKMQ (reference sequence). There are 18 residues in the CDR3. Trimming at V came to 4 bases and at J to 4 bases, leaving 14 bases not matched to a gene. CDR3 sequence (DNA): TGTGCCAGCAGCTCCTCGGGGCTAGCGGGAGATCTGGCAGATACGCAGTATTTT. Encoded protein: CASSSSGLAGDLADTQYF.

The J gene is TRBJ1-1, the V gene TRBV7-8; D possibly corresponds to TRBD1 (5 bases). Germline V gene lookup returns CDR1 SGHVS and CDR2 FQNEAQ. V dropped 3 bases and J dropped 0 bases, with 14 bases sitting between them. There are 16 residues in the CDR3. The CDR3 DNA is TGTGCCAGCAGCTTTAGTGGGGGGAACCTGAACACTGAAGCTTTCTTT. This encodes CASSFSGGNLNTEAFF.

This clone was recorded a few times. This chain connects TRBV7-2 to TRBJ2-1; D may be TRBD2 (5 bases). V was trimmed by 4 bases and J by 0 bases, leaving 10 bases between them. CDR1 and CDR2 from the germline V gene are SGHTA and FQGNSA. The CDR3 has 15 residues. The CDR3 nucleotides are TGTGCCAGCAGCTCGGTAGGGAGCTCCTACAATGAGCAGTTCTTC. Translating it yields CASSSVGSSYNEQFF.

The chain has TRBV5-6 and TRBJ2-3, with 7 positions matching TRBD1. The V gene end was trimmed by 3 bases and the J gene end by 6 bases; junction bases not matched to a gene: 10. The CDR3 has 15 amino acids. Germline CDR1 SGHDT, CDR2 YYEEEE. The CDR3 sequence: CASSSGQILLDTQYF. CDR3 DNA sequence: TGTGCCAGCAGCTCGGGACAGATTTTATTGGATACGCAGTATTTT. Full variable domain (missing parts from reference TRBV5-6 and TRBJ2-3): DAGVTQSPTHLIKTRGQQVTLRCSPKSGHDTVSWYQQALGQGPQFIFQYYEEEERQRGNFPDRFSGHQFPNYSSELNVNALLLGDSALYLCASSSGQILLDTQYFGPGTRLTVL.

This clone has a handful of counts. The CDR3 region is CASSAQGAHTGELFF. DNA for the CDR3: TGTGCCAGCAGTGCACAGGGGGCGCACACCGGGGAGCTGTTTTTT. The chain employs TRBV25-1 and TRBJ2-2, with 9 bases that match TRBD1. Looked up from germline, CDR1 is MGHDK and CDR2 is SYGVNS. After removal of 4 bases from V and 3 bases from J, the junction contained 3 bases not matched to a gene. The CDR3 length is 15 residues.

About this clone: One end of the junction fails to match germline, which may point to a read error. The CDR3 DNA reads TGCGACAGCAGCCAAGATCAGGGTCAGCCCCAGCATTTT. This encodes CDSSQDQGQPQHF. The V call is TRBV4-3, the J call TRBJ1-5, with a weak D call TRBD1 (5 bases). The germline V gene has CDR1 LGHNA and CDR2 YSLEER. The CDR3 is made up of 13 amino acids.

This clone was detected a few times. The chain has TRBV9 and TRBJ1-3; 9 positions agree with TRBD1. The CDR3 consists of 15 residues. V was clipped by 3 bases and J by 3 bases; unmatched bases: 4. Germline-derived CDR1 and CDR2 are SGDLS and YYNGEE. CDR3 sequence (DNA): TGTGCCAGCAGCGAGGGACAGGGAGGTGGAAACACCATATATTTT. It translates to CASSEGQGGGNTIYF.

The CDR3 loop reads CASSIMSGSNTGELFF. CDR3 sequence (DNA): TGTGCCAGTAGTATAATGAGCGGTTCGAACACCGGGGAGCTGTTTTTT. This chain connects TRBV19 to TRBJ2-2, with D perhaps TRBD2 (5 bases). The V gene's germline CDR1 is LNHDA and CDR2 SQIVND (reference sequence). Trimming removed 2 bases at V and 0 bases at J, with 10 bases between. The CDR3 is 16 amino acids.

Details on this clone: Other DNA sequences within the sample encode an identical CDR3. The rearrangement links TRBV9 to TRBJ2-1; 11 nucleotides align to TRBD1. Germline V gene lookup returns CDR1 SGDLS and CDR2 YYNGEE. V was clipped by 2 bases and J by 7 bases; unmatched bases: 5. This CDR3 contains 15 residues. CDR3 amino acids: CASSVGTGGGNEQFF. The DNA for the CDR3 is TGTGCCAGCAGCGTTGGGACAGGGGGTGGGAATGAGCAGTTCTTC.

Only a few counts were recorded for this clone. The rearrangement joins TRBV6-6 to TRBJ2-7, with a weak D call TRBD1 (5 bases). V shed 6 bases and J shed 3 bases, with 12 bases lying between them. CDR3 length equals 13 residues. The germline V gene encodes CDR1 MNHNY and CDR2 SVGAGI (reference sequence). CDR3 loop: CASSPTDSYEQYF. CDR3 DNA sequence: TGTGCCAGCAGCCCCACCGACAGCTACGAGCAGTACTTC.

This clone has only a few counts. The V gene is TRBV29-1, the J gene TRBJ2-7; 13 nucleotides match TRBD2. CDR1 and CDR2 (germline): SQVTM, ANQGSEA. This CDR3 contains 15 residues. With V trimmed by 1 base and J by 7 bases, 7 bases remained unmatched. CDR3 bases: TGCAGCGTTGAAGGTACTAGCGGGAGGGCCGGTGAGCAGTACTTC. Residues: CSVEGTSGRAGEQYF.

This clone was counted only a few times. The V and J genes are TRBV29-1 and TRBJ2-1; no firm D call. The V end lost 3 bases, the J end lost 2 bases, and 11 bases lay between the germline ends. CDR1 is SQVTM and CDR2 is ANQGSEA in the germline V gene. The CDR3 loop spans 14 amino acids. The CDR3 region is CSVEPNTAYNEQFF. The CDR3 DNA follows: TGCAGCGTTGAGCCCAATACGGCCTACAATGAGCAGTTCTTC.

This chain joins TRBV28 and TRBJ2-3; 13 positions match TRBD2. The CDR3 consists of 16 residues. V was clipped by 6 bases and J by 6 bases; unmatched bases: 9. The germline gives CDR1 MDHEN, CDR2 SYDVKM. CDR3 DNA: TGTGCCAGCAGGGCCCAGACTAGCGGGAGGTCTGATACGCAGTATTTT. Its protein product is CASRAQTSGRSDTQYF. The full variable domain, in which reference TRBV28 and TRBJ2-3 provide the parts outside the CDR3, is DVKVTQSSRYLVKRTGEKVFLECVQDMDHENMFWYRQDPGLGLRLIYFSYDVKMKEKGDIPEGYSVSREKKERFSLILESASTNQTSMYLCASRAQTSGRSDTQYFGPGTRLTVL.

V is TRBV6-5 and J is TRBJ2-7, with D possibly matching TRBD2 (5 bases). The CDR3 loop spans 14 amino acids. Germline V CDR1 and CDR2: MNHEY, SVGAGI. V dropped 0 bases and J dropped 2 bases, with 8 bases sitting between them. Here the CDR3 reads CASSYSEGTYEQYF. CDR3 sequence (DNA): TGTGCCAGCAGTTACTCAGAGGGTACCTACGAGCAGTACTTC.

The chain's CDR3 is CASSLVGTGTYEQYF. In DNA, the CDR3 is TGCGCCAGCAGCTTGGTTGGGACAGGGACCTACGAGCAGTACTTC. The chain links TRBV5-1 to TRBJ2-7; TRBD1 aligns across 9 bases. J lost 2 bases, V lost 0 bases, and 3 bases had no gene match. The CDR3 covers 15 residues. Germline V gives CDR1 SGHRS, CDR2 YFSETQ.

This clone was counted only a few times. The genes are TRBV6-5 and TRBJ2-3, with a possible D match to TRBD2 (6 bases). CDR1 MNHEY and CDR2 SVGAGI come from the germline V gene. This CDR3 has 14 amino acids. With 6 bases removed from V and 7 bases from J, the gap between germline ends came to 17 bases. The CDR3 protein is CASRTGGAGYTQYF. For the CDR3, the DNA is TGTGCCAGCAGAACCGGCGGGGCCGGGTATACGCAGTATTTT.

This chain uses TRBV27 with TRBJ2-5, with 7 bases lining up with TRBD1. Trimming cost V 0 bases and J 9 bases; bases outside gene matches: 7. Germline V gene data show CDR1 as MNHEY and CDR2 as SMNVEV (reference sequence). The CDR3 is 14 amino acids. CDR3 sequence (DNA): TGTGCCAGCAGTTTATCCCGAGGGGGCTGGGCCCAGTACTTC. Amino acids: CASSLSRGGWAQYF.

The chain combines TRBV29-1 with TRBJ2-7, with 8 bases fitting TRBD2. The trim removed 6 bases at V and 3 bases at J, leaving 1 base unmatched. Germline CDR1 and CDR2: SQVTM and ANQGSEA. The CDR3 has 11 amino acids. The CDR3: CSVAGVYEQYF. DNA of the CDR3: TGCAGCGTAGCGGGAGTCTACGAGCAGTACTTC.

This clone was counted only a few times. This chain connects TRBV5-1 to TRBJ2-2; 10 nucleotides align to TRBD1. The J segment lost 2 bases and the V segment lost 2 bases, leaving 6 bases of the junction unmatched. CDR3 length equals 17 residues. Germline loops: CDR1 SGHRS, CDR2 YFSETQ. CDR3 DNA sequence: TGCGCCAGCAGCTTTTCGACAGGGGGCGCAAACACCGGGGAGCTGTTTTTT. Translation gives CASSFSTGGANTGELFF.

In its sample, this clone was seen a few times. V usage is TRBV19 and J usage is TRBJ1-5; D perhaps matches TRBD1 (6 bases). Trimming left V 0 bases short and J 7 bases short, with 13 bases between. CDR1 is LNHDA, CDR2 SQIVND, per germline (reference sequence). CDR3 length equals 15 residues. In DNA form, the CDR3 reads TGTGCCAGTAGTATAGATTTGGACAGAGGGCAGCCCCAGCATTTT. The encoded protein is CASSIDLDRGQPQHF.

This CDR3 reads CASSFSAGTNTGELFF. The CDR3 bases are TGTGCCAGCAGCTTTTCCGCAGGGACGAACACCGGGGAGCTGTTTTTT. The V gene is TRBV11-2, the J gene TRBJ2-2; a possible D gene is TRBD1 (5 bases). CDR1 and CDR2 (germline): SGHAT, FQNNGV. Trimming shortened V by 3 bases and J by 0 bases, and 11 bases separated the two germline ends. CDR3 size: 16 residues.

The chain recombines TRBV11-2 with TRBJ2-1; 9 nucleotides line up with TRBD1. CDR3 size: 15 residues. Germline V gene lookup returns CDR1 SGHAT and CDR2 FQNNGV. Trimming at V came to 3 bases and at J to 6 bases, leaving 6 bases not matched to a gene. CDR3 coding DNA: TGTGCCAGCAGCTTGGGACAGGGACTCCCCAATGAGCAGTTCTTC. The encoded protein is CASSLGQGLPNEQFF.

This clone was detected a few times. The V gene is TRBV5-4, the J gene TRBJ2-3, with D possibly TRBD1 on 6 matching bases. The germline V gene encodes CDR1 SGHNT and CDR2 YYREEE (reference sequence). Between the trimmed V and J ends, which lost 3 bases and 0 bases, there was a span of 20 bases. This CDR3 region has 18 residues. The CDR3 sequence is CASSSGGSRSISTDTQYF. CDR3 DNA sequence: TGTGCCAGCAGCTCTGGGGGCTCGCGGTCGATTAGCACAGATACGCAGTATTTT.